This TCR beta chain was obtained from a study of early T cells in non-severe SARS-CoV-2 infection. Looking at the study overall: It was bulk RNA from unsorted whole blood that was sequenced, and the chains were unpaired. Findings and limits, study-wide: VDJdb matching favored anti-spike CD8 responses, missing private and CD4 specificities.

In the library, individual cDNA molecules carried attached unique molecular identifiers. TCRdb re-derived calls from the 5' RACE reads in MiXCR, one entry per CDR3 protein. The sample records about 49,000 distinct CDR3 sequences, about 4.1% being singletons. The V end lost 1 base, the J end lost 9 bases, and 10 bases lay between the germline ends. This CDR3 comprises 13 residues. Germline CDR1 reads LGHDT; CDR2 reads YNNKEL (reference sequence). This clonotype was recorded at least ten times. What it binds is unknown. This sequence originates from an adult who was a healthcare worker with PCR-confirmed SARS-CoV-2 infection or an uninfected control (not recorded which). The V and J genes are TRBV3-1 and TRBJ2-1; no clear D gene. Sequences were obtained from whole blood. This CDR3 is CASSQGRRGEQFF. The CDR3 nucleotides are TGTGCCAGCAGCCAAGGTAGGCGCGGTGAGCAGTTCTTC.